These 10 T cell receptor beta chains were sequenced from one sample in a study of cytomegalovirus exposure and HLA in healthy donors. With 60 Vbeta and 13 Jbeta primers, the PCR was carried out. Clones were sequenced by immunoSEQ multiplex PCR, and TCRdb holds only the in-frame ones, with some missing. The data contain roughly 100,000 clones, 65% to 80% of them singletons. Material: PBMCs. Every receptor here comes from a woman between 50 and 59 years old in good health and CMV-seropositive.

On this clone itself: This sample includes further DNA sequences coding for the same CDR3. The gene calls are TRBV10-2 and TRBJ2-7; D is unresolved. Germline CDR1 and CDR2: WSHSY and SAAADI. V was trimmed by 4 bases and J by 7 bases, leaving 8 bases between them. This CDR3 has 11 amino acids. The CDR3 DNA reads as TGCGCCAGCAGTGGAGGATATGAGCAGTACTTC. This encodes CASSGGYEQYF.

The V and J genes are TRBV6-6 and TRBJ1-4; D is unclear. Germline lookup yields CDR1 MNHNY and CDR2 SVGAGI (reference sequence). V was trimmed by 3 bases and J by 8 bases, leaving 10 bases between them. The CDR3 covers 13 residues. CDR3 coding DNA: TGTGCCAGCAGTTATGGAGAGGGCGAAAAACTGTTTTTT. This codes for CASSYGEGEKLFF.

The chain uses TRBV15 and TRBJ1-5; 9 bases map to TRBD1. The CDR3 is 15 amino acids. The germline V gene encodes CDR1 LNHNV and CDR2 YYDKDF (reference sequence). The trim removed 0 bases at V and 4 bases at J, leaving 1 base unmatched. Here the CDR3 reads CATSREGQGNQPQHF. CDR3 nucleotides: TGTGCCACCAGCAGAGAAGGACAGGGGAATCAGCCCCAGCATTTT.

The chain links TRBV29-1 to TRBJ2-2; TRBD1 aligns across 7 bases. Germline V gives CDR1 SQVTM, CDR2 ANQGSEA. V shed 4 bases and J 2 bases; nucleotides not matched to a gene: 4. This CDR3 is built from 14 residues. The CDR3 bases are TGCAGCGTTGCCCAAGGGGGCAACACCGGGGAGCTGTTTTTT. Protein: CSVAQGGNTGELFF.

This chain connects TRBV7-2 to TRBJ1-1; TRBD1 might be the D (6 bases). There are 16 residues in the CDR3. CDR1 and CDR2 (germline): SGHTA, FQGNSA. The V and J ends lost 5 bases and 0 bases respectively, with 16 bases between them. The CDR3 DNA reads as TGTGCCAGCAGCCGTTTGAAGGGACACCTGAACACTGAAGCTTTCTTT. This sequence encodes CASSRLKGHLNTEAFF.

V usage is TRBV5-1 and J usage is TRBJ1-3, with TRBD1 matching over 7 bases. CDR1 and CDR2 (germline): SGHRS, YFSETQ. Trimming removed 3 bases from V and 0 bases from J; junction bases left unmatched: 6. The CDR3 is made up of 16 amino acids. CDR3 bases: TGCGCCAGCAGCTCCGCGACAGGGAACTCTGGAAACACCATATATTTT. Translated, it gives CASSSATGNSGNTIYF.

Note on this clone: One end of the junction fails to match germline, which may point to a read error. The CDR3 spells CASSVNVEGALTF. In nucleotides, the CDR3 is TGCGCCAGTTCGGTTAATGTCGAGGGCGCCTTGACCTTT. This chain uses TRBV4-3 with TRBJ1-4; D is unclear. Germline CDR1 and CDR2: LGHNA and YSLEER. This CDR3 spans 13 amino acids.

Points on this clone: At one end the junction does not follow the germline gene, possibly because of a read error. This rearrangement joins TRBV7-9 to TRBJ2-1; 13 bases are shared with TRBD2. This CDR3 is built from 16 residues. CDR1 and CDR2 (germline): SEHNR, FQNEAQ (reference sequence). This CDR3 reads CSSGQLAGGFYNEQFF. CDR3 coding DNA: TGTTCCAGCGGGCAACTAGCGGGAGGGTTCTACAATGAGCAGTTCTTC. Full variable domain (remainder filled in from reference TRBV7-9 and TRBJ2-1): DTGVSQNPRHKITKRGQNVTFRCDPISEHNRLYWYRQTLGQGPEFLTYFQNEAQLEKSRLLSDRFSAERPKGSFSTLEIQRTEQGDSAMYLCSSGQLAGGFYNEQFFGPGTRLTVL.

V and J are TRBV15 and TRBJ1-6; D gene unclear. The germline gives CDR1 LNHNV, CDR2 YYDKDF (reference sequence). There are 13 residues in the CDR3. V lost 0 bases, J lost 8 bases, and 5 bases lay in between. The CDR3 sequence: CATSRDPDSPLHF. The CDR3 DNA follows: TGTGCCACCAGCAGAGATCCCGATTCACCCCTCCACTTT.

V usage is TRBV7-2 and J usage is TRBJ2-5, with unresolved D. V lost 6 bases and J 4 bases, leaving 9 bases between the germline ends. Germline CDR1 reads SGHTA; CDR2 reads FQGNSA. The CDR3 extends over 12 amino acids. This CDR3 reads CASRETAETQYF. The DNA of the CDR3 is TGTGCCAGCAGGGAAACAGCAGAGACCCAGTACTTC.